This T cell receptor beta chain emerged from a study of blood T cell repertoires in COVID-19. Study in general: Nucleic acid was either cDNA or gDNA, and it came from T cells, B-cell-depleted T cells, or PBMCs.

The table came from immunoSEQ multiplex PCR; TCRdb's copy has only in-frame clones and leaves some out. The table has some 300,000 clones, 89% seen once. The germline V and J ends were trimmed by 1 base and 2 bases, with 11 bases remaining between them. The CDR3 extends over 15 amino acids. CDR1 and CDR2 from the germline V gene are SGHTA and FQGNSA. The receptor's source is a woman in her 40s who had recovered from COVID-19. Sequencing used PBMCs or T cells enriched from blood (not recorded which). The chain uses TRBV7-2 and TRBJ1-2; TRBD1 is a possible D gene (6 bases). For the CDR3, the DNA is TGTGCCAGCAGCTTAGAGGGGGGGCGCAACTATGGCTACACCTTC. The encoded protein is CASSLEGGRNYGYTF.